Below, 15 T cell receptor beta chains from the same sample are listed, as sequenced in a study of control samples from healthy donors and cancer patients. Sequenced by immunoSEQ multiplex PCR; TCRdb stores in-frame clones only, minus some. The data hold around 50,000 clones, with approximately 90% observed a single time. Sequencing was carried out using PBMCs. Every receptor here comes from a man in his forties with colorectal cancer.

V usage is TRBV6-5 and J usage is TRBJ2-7; TRBD1 matches 7 bases. The germline V gene has CDR1 MNHEY and CDR2 SVGAGI. The length of the CDR3 is 15 residues. Germline trimming cut 10 bases from V and 2 bases from J; bases unmatched to any gene: 14. In DNA form, the CDR3 reads TGTGCCATTTCGGGACAGACCGGGGTTACCTACGAGCAGTACTTC. As protein: CAISGQTGVTYEQYF.

The rearrangement joins TRBV9 to TRBJ2-3, with a tentative D call TRBD1 (6 bases). V was shortened by 2 bases and J by 6 bases, with 13 bases between the two germline ends. The germline V gene encodes CDR1 SGDLS and CDR2 YYNGEE. The CDR3 has 14 amino acids. This CDR3 reads CASSVATGSDTQYF. In DNA form, the CDR3 reads TGTGCCAGCAGCGTCGCAACAGGGTCGGATACGCAGTATTTT.

The V and J genes are TRBV20-1 and TRBJ2-1, with no clear D. Germline V lookup: CDR1 DFQATT, CDR2 SNEGSKA (reference sequence). This CDR3 spans 11 amino acids. As DNA, the CDR3 is TGCAGCTTGCAAGACTACAATGAGCAGTTCTTC. The encoded protein is CSLQDYNEQFF.

The rearrangement joins TRBV30 to TRBJ2-7, with a weak D call TRBD2 (6 bases). The CDR3 length is 12 residues. V gave up 8 bases and J gave up 0 bases, with 11 bases separating them. The germline V gene encodes CDR1 GTSNPN and CDR2 SVGIG (reference sequence). As DNA, the CDR3 is TGTGCCACGGCTAGCGACTCCTACGAGCAGTACTTC. Its protein product is CATASDSYEQYF.

The chain joins TRBV4-3 to TRBJ2-7; possibly TRBD2 for D (5 bases). The CDR3 is 17 residues long. Germline CDR1 LGHNA, CDR2 YSLEER. V was cut by 6 bases and J by 0 bases, with 21 bases left in between. As DNA, the CDR3 is TGCGCCAGCAGTATTCTATGGGGAGCGCCTAGCTCCTACGAGCAGTACTTC. This codes for CASSILWGAPSSYEQYF.

The rearrangement joins TRBV4-1 to TRBJ2-7; TRBD2 is a possible D gene (6 bases). There are 13 residues in the CDR3. V lost 5 bases, J lost 3 bases, and 11 bases lay in between. CDR1 and CDR2 (germline): MGHRA, YSYEKL. The CDR3 sequence is CASSWGLNYEQYF. For the CDR3, the DNA is TGCGCCAGCAGCTGGGGACTCAACTACGAGCAGTACTTC.

This chain links TRBV5-1 with TRBJ2-1; tentative D call: TRBD1 (5 bases). CDR1 and CDR2 (germline): SGHRS, YFSETQ. V was cut by 4 bases and J by 4 bases, with 15 bases left in between. The CDR3 totals 15 residues. This CDR3 reads CASSPDSRRYNEQFF. The CDR3 region has the DNA TGCGCCAGCAGCCCAGACAGTAGAAGATACAATGAGCAGTTCTTC.

The chain links TRBV7-9 to TRBJ1-3, with D perhaps matching TRBD1 (5 bases). The V gene's germline CDR1 is SEHNR and CDR2 FQNEAQ (reference sequence). CDR3 size: 17 residues. The V and J ends lost 5 bases and 0 bases respectively, with 17 bases between them. This CDR3 reads CASSGPRDRGSGNTIYF. Written as DNA, the CDR3 is TGTGCCAGCAGCGGCCCTAGAGACAGAGGCTCTGGAAACACCATATATTTT.

This clone was detected a few times. This chain uses TRBV7-6 with TRBJ2-7, with 11 bases fitting TRBD2. CDR1 and CDR2 (germline): SGHVS, FNYEAQ. The CDR3 spans 15 residues. Trimming cost V 5 bases and J 0 bases; bases outside gene matches: 3. This chain's CDR3 is CASSPTSGSSYEQYF. The CDR3 region has the DNA TGTGCCAGCAGCCCAACTAGCGGGAGCTCCTACGAGCAGTACTTC.

The chain couples TRBV6-5 to TRBJ2-3; D is perhaps TRBD1 (5 bases). Per the germline V gene, CDR1 is MNHEY and CDR2 is SVGAGI. V dropped 6 bases and J dropped 8 bases, with 21 bases sitting between them. The length of the CDR3 is 15 residues. CDR3 DNA: TGTGCCAGCAGCCCCGACGTACAGGTTAAAGGTACGCAGTATTTT. Its translation is CASSPDVQVKGTQYF.

The V and J genes are TRBV6-5 and TRBJ1-6; 8 bases line up with TRBD1. V dropped 1 base and J dropped 9; count of bases not matched to a gene: 5. This CDR3 has 15 residues. The germline CDR1 and CDR2 sequences are MNHEY and SVGAGI. This chain's CDR3 is CASSYFTGGSSPLHF. The CDR3 region has the DNA TGTGCCAGCAGTTACTTTACAGGGGGAAGTTCACCCCTCCACTTT.

J is TRBJ1-1 and V is TRBV13; D is perhaps TRBD1 (5 bases). The germline V and J ends were trimmed by 5 bases and 10 bases, with 20 bases remaining between them. Germline lookup yields CDR1 PRHDT and CDR2 FYEKMQ (reference sequence). This CDR3 spans 14 amino acids. CDR3 residues: CASSVQIGGIGAFF. The CDR3 nucleotides are TGTGCCAGCAGCGTACAAATTGGGGGGATTGGAGCTTTCTTT.

This chain links TRBV5-1 with TRBJ1-1; maybe TRBD1 (5 bases). CDR3 length: 14 amino acids. Deletions cut 0 bases from V and 4 bases from J, with 10 bases between. Germline CDR1 and CDR2: SGHRS and YFSETQ. In DNA, the CDR3 is TGCGCCAGCAGCTTGGACGCAGGGCTCACTGAAGCTTTCTTT. Amino acids: CASSLDAGLTEAFF.

The V call is TRBV7-9, the J call TRBJ1-1; D is unresolved. CDR1 and CDR2 from the germline V gene are SEHNR and FQNEAQ (reference sequence). The CDR3 covers 13 residues. Trimming left V 1 base short and J 6 bases short, with 9 bases between. In DNA form, the CDR3 reads TGTGCCAGCAGCTTAGGCGTCCGGGCTGAAGCTTTCTTT. This codes for CASSLGVRAEAFF.

The CDR3 DNA follows: TGTGCCTGGAGTGGGACAAGCGGCAATCAGCCCCAGCATTTT. Protein sequence: CAWSGTSGNQPQHF. The chain couples TRBV30 to TRBJ1-5; possible D gene TRBD1, 5 bases. Germline loops: CDR1 GTSNPN, CDR2 SVGIG (reference sequence). Deletions cut 1 base from V and 2 bases from J, with 9 bases between. This CDR3 is 14 amino acids long.